Listed below are T cell receptor beta chains from one sample, sequenced in a study of T cells after yellow fever vaccination. TCRdb re-called the 5' RACE reads with MiXCR, one entry per CDR3 protein. The sample has 450,000 to 600,000 distinct CDR3 sequences; about 13% are singletons. The specimen comprised PBMCs, sampled on the day of the yellow fever booster vaccination. Receptors were obtained from a young man who received the YFV17D yellow fever vaccine. CDR3s include the opening cysteine and the closing phenylalanine or tryptophan. D genes are given only for firm matches. The listing skips clone size in some rows; elsewhere it reads once, few, many or a size class.

clone_size d_call j_call v_call cdr3_aa cdr3_nt
few - TRBJ2-7 TRBV7-9 CASSLDVNSYEQYF TGTGCCAGCAGCCTGGACGTTAACTCCTACGAGCAGTACTTC
few TRBD2 TRBJ2-7 TRBV29-1 CSVSSGSFNEQYF TGCAGCGTATCTAGCGGGAGTTTCAACGAGCAGTACTTC
few TRBD2 TRBJ2-5 TRBV2 CASIQLAEQETQYF TGTGCCAGCATCCAACTAGCGGAGCAAGAGACCCAGTACTTC
- - TRBJ2-3 TRBV19 CASSIGPGKDTQYF TGTGCCAGTAGTATCGGCCCAGGGAAAGATACGCAGTATTTT
- - TRBJ2-7 TRBV7-2 CASSLGGPTPYEQYF TGTGCCAGCAGCTTAGGGGGCCCCACCCCTTACGAGCAGTACTTC
- TRBD1 TRBJ2-3 TRBV20-1 CSATRQGYTDTQYF TGCAGTGCGACTCGACAGGGATACACAGATACGCAGTATTTT
- TRBD1 TRBJ1-4 TRBV3-1 CASSPGQGMNEKLFF TGTGCCAGCAGCCCCGGACAGGGGATGAATGAAAAACTGTTTTTT
- - TRBJ1-2 TRBV20-1 CSARDRFGGYTF TGCAGTGCTAGAGATAGGTTCGGAGGCTACACCTTC
- TRBD2 TRBJ2-5 TRBV3-1 CASSQASGIGWTQYF TGTGCCAGCAGCCAGGCGAGCGGGATTGGGTGGACCCAGTACTTC
few TRBD2 TRBJ2-1 TRBV10-3 CAISVRTSGNEQFF TGTGCCATCAGTGTGCGGACTAGCGGCAATGAGCAGTTCTTC
- - TRBJ2-7 TRBV29-1 CSVEDRGQGPYEQYF TGCAGCGTTGAAGATCGAGGTCAGGGGCCCTACGAGCAGTACTTC
few TRBD2 TRBJ2-1 TRBV20-1 CSAPTSGRWFEQFF TGCAGTGCTCCCACTAGCGGGAGGTGGTTTGAGCAGTTCTTC
few - TRBJ1-5 TRBV5-1 CASSSDGNQWPQHF TGCGCCAGCAGCTCCGACGGGAATCAATGGCCCCAGCATTTT
- - TRBJ2-3 TRBV4-3 CASSQDFGRTDTQYF TGCGCCAGCAGCCAAGATTTCGGACGCACAGATACGCAGTATTTT
few TRBD2 TRBJ2-7 TRBV14 CASSARTSLYEQYF TGTGCCAGCAGCGCCAGGACTAGCCTCTACGAGCAGTACTTC
few - TRBJ2-5 TRBV28 CASRWGDRALETQYF TGTGCCAGCAGGTGGGGGGACCGAGCCCTAGAGACCCAGTACTTC
few - TRBJ2-1 TRBV7-8 CASSPGEGRNEQFF TGTGCCAGCAGCCCAGGGGAAGGGAGGAATGAGCAGTTCTTC
- TRBD2 TRBJ2-7 TRBV5-6 CASSSDPRGSGSSYEQYF TGTGCCAGCAGCTCCGACCCCAGGGGTAGCGGGAGCTCCTACGAGCAGTACTTC
- - TRBJ2-3 TRBV6-5 CASSYSGGDTQYF TGTGCCAGCAGTTACTCGGGCGGAGATACGCAGTATTTT
- TRBD2 TRBJ2-1 TRBV28 CASSPWTSGNNEQFF TGTGCCAGCAGTCCTTGGACTAGCGGGAACAATGAGCAGTTCTTC
few - TRBJ2-1 TRBV5-1 CASSLGDIFSYNEQFF TGCGCCAGCAGCCTGGGGGACATTTTCTCCTACAATGAGCAGTTCTTC
few - TRBJ2-7 TRBV10-3 CAISDKGYEQYF TGTGCCATCAGTGACAAGGGCTACGAGCAGTACTTC